This T cell receptor beta chain was profiled in a study of blood T cell repertoires in COVID-19 (dated by TCRdb to 2019 to 2021). As for the study more broadly: The collaborator samples originated in the United States, Italy and Spain and spanned the acute and convalescent phases of COVID-19. The prospective study material was composed of cDNA or gDNA derived from T cells, B-cell-depleted T cells, or PBMCs. Deeply sampled blood TCRbeta repertoires from subjects exposed to, actively infected with, or recovered from COVID-19 were included in the dataset. The repertoires were made available in a free public database intended to serve as a resource for research on the immune response to SARS-CoV-2. Samples were obtained from the ongoing ImmuneRACE study (first 160 participants) and from 1,254 subjects provided by 6 global collaborators. Sample metadata almost always included a de-identified subject ID, COVID-19 status, age in years and sex. Where HLA class I and class II types were available, the types were taken from metadata supplied by the sample provider, not from assay-based typing.

Collaborating institutions collected whole blood in K2EDTA tubes following their own protocols. For TCRbeta analysis, collaborator samples were shipped as frozen whole blood, as isolated PBMCs, or as DNA extracted from either sample type. Broader findings and caveats from the paper: The quantity of clinical and demographic metadata differed by source and by participant and was supplied without curation.

Via the germline V gene, CDR1 is LGHNA and CDR2 YSLEER. Unmatched junction bases come to 6, with V trimmed by 4 bases and J by 5 bases. The CDR3 goes from the cysteine to the phenylalanine over 15 residues. Only the CDR3 DNA is retained, 45 bases long and in frame from the first base. Comments on this clone: This clone's antigen is unknown. There are no base qualities to consult, and no much larger clone falls within one base.

TCRbeta CDR3 regions were amplified from genomic DNA by means of the immunoSEQ Assay, a bias-controlled multiplex PCR. The study's processing was this. The number of nucleated cells in each sample was estimated by amplification of reference gene primers within the assay. To quantify the absolute abundance of each unique TCRbeta CDR3 rearrangement, sequence reads were collapsed and filtered. For each sample, productive Simpson clonality was calculated as the square root of Simpson's diversity index across productive rearrangements. TCRdb stores this immuneACCESS table with in-frame sequences only. Part of the clones is absent; in the studies checked, under half of the shortfall reflects unresolved V genes, and no reason is known for the rest. For V, J and clone size, that table is used; D and trimming come from the DNA. Present in this sample are approximately 76,000 clones, around four fifths of which were seen just once. The ten most abundant clones make up approximately 39% of the sample.

The sequence links TRBV4-3 to TRBJ1-5, with TRBD1 matching 9 junction bases. What was sequenced was peripheral blood. This sequence was found in a man older than 75 with active or convalescent COVID-19. The bases read TGCGCCAGCAGCCGAAAGACAGGGGGTGATCAGCCCCAGCATTTT. This gives the protein CASSRKTGGDQPQHF.